This TCR beta chain was found in a study of cytomegalovirus exposure and HLA in healthy donors. About the research overall: Of all 400 or so donors who were genotyped, 75% to 85% belonged to the Caucasian-associated ancestry cluster.

Findings and limits, study-wide: Follow-up analysis later connected one missense variant in DCLRE1C with trimming of TCR beta V- and J-genes. Cytomegalovirus status was reportedly diagnosed by the classifier with high specificity and sensitivity.

A word on this clone: What it recognizes is unknown.

PCR used 60 Vbeta primers and 13 Jbeta primers. The repertoire was sequenced with immunoSEQ multiplex PCR; TCRdb's copy has only in-frame clones and lacks some. The data contain some 77,000 clones, roughly three quarters of them singletons. Per germline, CDR1 SGHRS and CDR2 YFSETQ. CDR3 length: 15 residues. The ends lost 8 bases at V and 2 bases at J; junction bases unmatched: 13. The sequencing sample was made of PBMCs. The rearrangement uses TRBV5-1 and TRBJ2-7, with 7 bases fitting TRBD1. This sequence originates from a woman aged 40 to 50 in good health and CMV-seropositive. The CDR3 is CASQGGQTLTYEQYF. The CDR3 DNA is TGCGCCAGTCAAGGGGGACAGACTCTAACCTACGAGCAGTACTTC.